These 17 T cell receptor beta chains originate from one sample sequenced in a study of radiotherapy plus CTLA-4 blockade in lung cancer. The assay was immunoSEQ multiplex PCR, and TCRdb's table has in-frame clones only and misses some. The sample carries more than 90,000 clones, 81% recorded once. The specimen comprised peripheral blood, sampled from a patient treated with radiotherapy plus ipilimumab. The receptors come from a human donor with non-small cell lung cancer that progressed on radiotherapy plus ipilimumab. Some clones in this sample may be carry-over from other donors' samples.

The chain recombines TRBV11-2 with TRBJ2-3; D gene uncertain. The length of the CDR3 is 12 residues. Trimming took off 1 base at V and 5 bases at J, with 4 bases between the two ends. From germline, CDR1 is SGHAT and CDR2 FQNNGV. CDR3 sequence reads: CASSLVQDTQYF. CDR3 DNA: TGTGCCAGCAGCTTAGTTCAAGATACGCAGTATTTT.

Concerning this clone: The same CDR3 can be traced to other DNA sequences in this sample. CDR3: CASSLGQVNTEAFF. The CDR3, as DNA: TGCGCCAGCAGCTTGGGACAGGTGAACACTGAAGCTTTCTTT. V gene TRBV5-1 combines with J gene TRBJ1-1; D might be TRBD1 (6 bases). V lost 0 bases and J lost 0, with 6 bases in between. The CDR3 is 14 residues long. In germline, CDR1 is SGHRS, CDR2 YFSETQ.

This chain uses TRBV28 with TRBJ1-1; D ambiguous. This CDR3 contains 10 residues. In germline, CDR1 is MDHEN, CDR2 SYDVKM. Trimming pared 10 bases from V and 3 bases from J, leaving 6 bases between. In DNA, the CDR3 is TGTGCCACCGGGTACACTGAAGCTTTCTTT. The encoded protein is CATGYTEAFF.

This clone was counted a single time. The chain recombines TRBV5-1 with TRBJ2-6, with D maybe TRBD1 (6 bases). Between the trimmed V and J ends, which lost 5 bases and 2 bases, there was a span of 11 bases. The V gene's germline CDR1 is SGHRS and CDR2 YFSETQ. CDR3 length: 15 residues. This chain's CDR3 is CASSKQGTGANVLTF. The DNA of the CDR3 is TGCGCCAGCAGTAAACAGGGTACTGGGGCCAACGTCCTGACTTTC. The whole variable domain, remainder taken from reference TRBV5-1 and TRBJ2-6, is KAGVTQTPRYLIKTRGQQVTLSCSPISGHRSVSWYQQTPGQGLQFLFEYFSETQRNKGNFPGRFSGRQFSNSRSEMNVSTLELGDSALYLCASSKQGTGANVLTFGAGSRLTVL.

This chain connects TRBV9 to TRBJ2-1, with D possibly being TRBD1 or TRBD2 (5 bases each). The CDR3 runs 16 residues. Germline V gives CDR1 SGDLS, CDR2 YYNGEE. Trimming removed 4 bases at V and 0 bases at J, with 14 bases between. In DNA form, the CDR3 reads TGTGCCAGCAGCTCCTGGGGGACCATCTCCTACAATGAGCAGTTCTTC. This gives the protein CASSSWGTISYNEQFF.

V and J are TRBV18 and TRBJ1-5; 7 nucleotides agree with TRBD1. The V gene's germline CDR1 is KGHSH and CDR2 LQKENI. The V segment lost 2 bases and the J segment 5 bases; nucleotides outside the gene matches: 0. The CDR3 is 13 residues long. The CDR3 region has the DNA TGTGCCAGCTCACCAGACAGGGATCAGCCCCAGCATTTT. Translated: CASSPDRDQPQHF.

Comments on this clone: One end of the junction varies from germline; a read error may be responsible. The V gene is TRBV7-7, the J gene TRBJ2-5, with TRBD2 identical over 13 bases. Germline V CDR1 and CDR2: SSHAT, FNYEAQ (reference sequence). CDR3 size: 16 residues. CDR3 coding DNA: TGTGCTAGCAGCCCCAGGACTAGCGGGGGAGAAGAGACCCAGTACTTC. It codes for CASSPRTSGGEETQYF.

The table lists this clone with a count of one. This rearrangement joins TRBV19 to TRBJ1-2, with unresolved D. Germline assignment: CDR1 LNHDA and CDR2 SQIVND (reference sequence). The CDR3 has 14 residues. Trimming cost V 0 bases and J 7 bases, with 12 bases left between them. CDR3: CASSIEPISGGYTF. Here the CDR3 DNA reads TGTGCCAGTAGTATAGAACCCATATCGGGTGGCTACACCTTC.

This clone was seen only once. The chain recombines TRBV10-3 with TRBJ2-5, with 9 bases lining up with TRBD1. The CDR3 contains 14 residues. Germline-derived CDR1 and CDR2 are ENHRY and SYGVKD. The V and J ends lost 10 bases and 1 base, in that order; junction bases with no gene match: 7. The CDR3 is CATRDRATQETQYF. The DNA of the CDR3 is TGTGCCACCCGGGACAGGGCCACCCAAGAGACCCAGTACTTC.

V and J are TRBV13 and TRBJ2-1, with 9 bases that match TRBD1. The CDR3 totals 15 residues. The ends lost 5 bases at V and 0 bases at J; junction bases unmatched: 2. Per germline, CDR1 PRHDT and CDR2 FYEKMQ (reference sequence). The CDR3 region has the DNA TGTGCCAGCAGCCTGGGACAGGGCTCCTACAATGAGCAGTTCTTC. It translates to CASSLGQGSYNEQFF. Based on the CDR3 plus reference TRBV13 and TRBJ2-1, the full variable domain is AAGVIQSPRHLIKEKRETATLKCYPIPRHDTVYWYQQGPGQDPQFLISFYEKMQSDKGSIPDRFSAQQFSDYHSELNMSSLELGDSALYFCASSLGQGSYNEQFFGPGTRLTVL.

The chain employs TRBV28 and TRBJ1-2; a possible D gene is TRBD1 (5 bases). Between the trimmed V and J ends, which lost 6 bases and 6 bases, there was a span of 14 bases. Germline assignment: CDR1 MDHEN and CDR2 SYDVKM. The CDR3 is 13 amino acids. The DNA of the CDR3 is TGTGCCAGCAGCCTGGGGGTACTTGATGGCTACACCTTC. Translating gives CASSLGVLDGYTF.

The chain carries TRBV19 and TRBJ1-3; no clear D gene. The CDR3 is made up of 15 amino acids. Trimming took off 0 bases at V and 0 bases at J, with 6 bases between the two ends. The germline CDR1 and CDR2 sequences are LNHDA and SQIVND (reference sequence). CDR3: CASSIDRTSGNTIYF. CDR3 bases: TGTGCCAGTAGTATAGACCGGACCTCTGGAAACACCATATATTTT.

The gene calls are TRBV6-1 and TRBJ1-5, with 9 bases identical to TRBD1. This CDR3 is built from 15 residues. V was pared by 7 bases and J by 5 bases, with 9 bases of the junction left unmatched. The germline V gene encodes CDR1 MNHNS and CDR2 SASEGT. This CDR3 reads CASNEPGQGDQPQHF. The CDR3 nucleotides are TGTGCCAGCAACGAACCGGGACAGGGCGATCAGCCCCAGCATTTT.

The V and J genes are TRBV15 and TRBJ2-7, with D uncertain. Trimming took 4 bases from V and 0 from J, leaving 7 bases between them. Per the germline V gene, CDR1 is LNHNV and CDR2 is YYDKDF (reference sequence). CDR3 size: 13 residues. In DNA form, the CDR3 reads TGTGCCACCAGCACGTACAGCTCCTACGAGCAGTACTTC. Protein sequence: CATSTYSSYEQYF.

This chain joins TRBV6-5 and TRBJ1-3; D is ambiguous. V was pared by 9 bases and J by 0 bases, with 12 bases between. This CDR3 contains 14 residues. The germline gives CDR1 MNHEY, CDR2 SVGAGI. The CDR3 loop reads CASSFTSSGNTIYF. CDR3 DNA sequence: TGTGCCAGTTCCTTTACGAGCTCTGGAAACACCATATATTTT.

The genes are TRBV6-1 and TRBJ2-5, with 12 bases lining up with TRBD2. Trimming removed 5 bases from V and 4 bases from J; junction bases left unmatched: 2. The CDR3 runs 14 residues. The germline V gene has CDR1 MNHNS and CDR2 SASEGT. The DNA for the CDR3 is TGTGCCAGCAGTATACTAGCGGGGGGAGAGACCCAGTACTTC. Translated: CASSILAGGETQYF.

The CDR3 spells CASSPSGGPSEAFF. DNA for the CDR3: TGTGCCAGCTCACCCTCGGGAGGCCCTTCTGAAGCTTTCTTT. V and J are TRBV18 and TRBJ1-1; unclear D gene. The CDR3 totals 14 residues. The V and J ends lost 3 bases and 6 bases respectively, with 14 bases between them. Germline CDR1 reads KGHSH; CDR2 reads LQKENI. Full variable domain (outside the CDR3, taken from reference TRBV18 and TRBJ1-1): NAGVMQNPRHLVRRRGQEARLRCSPMKGHSHVYWYRQLPEEGLKFMVYLQKENIIDESGMPKERFSAEFPKEGPSILRIQQVVRGDSAAYFCASSPSGGPSEAFFGQGTRLTVV.